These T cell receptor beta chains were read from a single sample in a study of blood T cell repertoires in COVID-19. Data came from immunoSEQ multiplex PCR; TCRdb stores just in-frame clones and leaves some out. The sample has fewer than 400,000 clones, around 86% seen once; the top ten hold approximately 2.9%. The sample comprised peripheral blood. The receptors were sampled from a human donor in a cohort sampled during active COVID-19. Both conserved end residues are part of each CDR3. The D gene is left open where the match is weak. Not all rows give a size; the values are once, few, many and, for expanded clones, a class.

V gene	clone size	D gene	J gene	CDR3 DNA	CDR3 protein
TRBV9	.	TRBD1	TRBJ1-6	TGTGCCAGCAGCGTAGGGGACAGAAAAAATTCACCCCTCCACTTT	CASSVGDRKNSPLHF
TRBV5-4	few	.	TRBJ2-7	TGTGCCAGCAGCTTTCGAGCGGAAGGTTCCTACGAGCAGTACTTC	CASSFRAEGSYEQYF
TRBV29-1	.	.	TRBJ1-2	TGCAGCGTTGAACCGGGACACCTAATAGATGGCTACACCTTC	CSVEPGHLIDGYTF
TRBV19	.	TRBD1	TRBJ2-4	TGTGCCAGTAGTAACAGGGGGGCAGCCAAAAACATTCAGTACTTC	CASSNRGAAKNIQYF
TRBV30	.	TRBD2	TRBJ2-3	TGTGCCTGGAGCCCAACTAGCCCGGGAGGAGATACGCAGTATTTT	CAWSPTSPGGDTQYF
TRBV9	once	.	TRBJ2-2	TGTGCCAGCAGCAAAAGACAAGGGGCGGCGGGATCGAACACCGGGGAGCTGTTTTTT	CASSKRQGAAGSNTGELFF
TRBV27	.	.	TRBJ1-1	TGTGCCAGCAGTCACGGACTGAACGCTGAAGCTTTCTTT	CASSHGLNAEAFF
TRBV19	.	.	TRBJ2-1	TGTGCCAGCGGACCGGGACTGATATACAATGAGCAGTTCTTC	CASGPGLIYNEQFF
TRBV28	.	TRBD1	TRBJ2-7	TGTGCCAGCAGTTTGCCCCGGGACAGCTACCTACGGAAGCAGTACTTC	CASSLPRDSYLRKQYF
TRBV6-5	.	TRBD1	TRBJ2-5	TGTGCCAGCAGGAACCGGGACAGGGGAGAGACCCAGTACTTC	CASRNRDRGETQYF
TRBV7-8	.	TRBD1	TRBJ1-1	TGTGCCAGCAGCTTAGACAGGGGGCTTCAGGGCCTCACTGAAGCTTTCTTT	CASSLDRGLQGLTEAFF
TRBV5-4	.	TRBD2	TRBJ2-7	TGTGCCAGCAGCTTGGGGGGACTAGCGGGAGCCTACGAGCAGTACTTC	CASSLGGLAGAYEQYF
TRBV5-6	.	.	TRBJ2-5	TGTGCCAGCAGCTTCGGCAGCAGCGGGACCCAGTACTTC	CASSFGSSGTQYF
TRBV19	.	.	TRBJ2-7	TGTGCCAGTAGTATGGGCGGGAACTCCTACGAGCAGTACTTC	CASSMGGNSYEQYF
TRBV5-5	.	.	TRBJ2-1	TGTGCCAGCAGCTTGCATAGAGCTAATGAGCAGTTCTTC	CASSLHRANEQFF
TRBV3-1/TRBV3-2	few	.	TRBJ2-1	TGTGCCAGCAGCCAAGAAGCGGGTAGCTCCTACAATGAGCAGTTCTTC	CASSQEAGSSYNEQFF
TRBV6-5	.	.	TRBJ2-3	TGTGCCAGCAGCCGTTCTAGCAAGAGCACAGATACGCAGTATTTT	CASSRSSKSTDTQYF
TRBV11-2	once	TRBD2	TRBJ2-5	TGTGCCAGCAGCTGGGGAGCGGGGGGACAAGAGACCCAGTACTTC	CASSWGAGGQETQYF
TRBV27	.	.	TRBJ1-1	TGTGCCAGCAGTTTTCATCCGACAGGCCGGACTGAAGCTTTCTTT	CASSFHPTGRTEAFF
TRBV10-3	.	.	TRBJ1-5	TGTGCCATCAGCGCCAGGGAAGGGGGCAATCAGCCCCAGCATTTT	CAISAREGGNQPQHF
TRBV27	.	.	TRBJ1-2	TGTGCCAGCAGTTTCAACGGACCGGCGGGCTATGGCTACACCTTC	CASSFNGPAGYGYTF
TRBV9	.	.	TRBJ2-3	TGTGCCAGCAGCGTAGCTGCGGTATTCAGAGATACGCAGTATTTT	CASSVAAVFRDTQYF
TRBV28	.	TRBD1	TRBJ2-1	TGTGCCAGCAGACTGGGACAGGGCAGAGGGGGCAATGAGCAGTTCTTC	CASRLGQGRGGNEQFF
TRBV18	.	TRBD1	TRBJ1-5	TGTGCCAGCTCACCAAGGACAGGGGAAAATCAGCCCCAGCATTTT	CASSPRTGENQPQHF
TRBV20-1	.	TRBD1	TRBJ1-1	TGCAGTGCTAGTCCAGATGGACAGGGCGAAGCTTTCTTT	CSASPDGQGEAFF
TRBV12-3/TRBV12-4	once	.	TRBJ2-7	TGTGCCAGCAGTTCGGGGGACGAGCAGTACTTC	CASSSGDEQYF
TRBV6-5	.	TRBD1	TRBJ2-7	TGTGCCAGCAGAAAGACAGGGCAGACCTACGAGCAGTACTTC	CASRKTGQTYEQYF
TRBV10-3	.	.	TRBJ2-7	TGTGCCATCAAGCCTCGGACCGGGACTCCCTACGAGCAGTACTTC	CAIKPRTGTPYEQYF
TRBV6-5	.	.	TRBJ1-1	TGTGCCAGCAGTACGCCCTCGGGGGGCACTGAAGCTTTCTTT	CASSTPSGGTEAFF
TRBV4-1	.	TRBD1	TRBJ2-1	TGCGCCAGCAGCCAAGATTCGGACAGGGGGTCCTACAATGAGCAGTTCTTC	CASSQDSDRGSYNEQFF
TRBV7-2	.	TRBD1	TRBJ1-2	TGTGCCAGCAGCTTCACCTCCGAAGGGACAGGGGGCTACACCTTC	CASSFTSEGTGGYTF
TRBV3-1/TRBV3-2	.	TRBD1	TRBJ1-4	TGTGCCAGCAGCAATACAGGGGGGAATGAAAAACTGTTTTTT	CASSNTGGNEKLFF
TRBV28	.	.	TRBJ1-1	TGTGCCAGCAGTGTAGGGGGTCGCGGGGGAGGCACTGAAGCTTTCTTT	CASSVGGRGGGTEAFF
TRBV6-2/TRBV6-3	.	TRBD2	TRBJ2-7	TGTGCCAGCAGTTATCGGGCGGGAGGGCCAGGCGAGCAGTACTTC	CASSYRAGGPGEQYF
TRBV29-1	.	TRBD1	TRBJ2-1	TGCAGCGGGGGGGACAGGTACAATGAGCAGTTCTTC	CSGGDRYNEQFF
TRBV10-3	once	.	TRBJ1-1	TGTGCCTCCCTGGGGCAGGGGAACACTGAAGCTTTCTTT	CASLGQGNTEAFF
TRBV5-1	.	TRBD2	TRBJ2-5	TGCGCCAGCAGCTTGCGGCCTAGCGGGAGGGATGGAGAGACCCAGTACTTC	CASSLRPSGRDGETQYF
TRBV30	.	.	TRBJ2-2	TGTGCCTGGGACGGGAGCTCTTTGGGCGGGGAGCTGTTTTTT	CAWDGSSLGGELFF
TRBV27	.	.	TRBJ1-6	TGTGCCAGCAGTCCCCTCTCGGACAGCTCCTATAATTCACCCCTCCACTTT	CASSPLSDSSYNSPLHF